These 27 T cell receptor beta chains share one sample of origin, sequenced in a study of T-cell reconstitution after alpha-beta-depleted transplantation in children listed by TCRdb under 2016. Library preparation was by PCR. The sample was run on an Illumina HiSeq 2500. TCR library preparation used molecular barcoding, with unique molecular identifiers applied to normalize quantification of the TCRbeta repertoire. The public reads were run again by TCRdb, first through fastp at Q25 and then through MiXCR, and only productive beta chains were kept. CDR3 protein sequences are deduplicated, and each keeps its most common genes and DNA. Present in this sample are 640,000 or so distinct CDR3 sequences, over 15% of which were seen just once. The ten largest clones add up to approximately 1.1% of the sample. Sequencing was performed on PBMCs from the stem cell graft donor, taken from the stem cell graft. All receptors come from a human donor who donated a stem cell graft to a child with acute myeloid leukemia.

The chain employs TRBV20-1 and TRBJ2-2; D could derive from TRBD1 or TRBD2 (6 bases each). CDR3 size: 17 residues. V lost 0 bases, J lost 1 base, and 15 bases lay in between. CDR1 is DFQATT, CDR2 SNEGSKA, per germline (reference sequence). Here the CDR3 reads CSARDLRGGGNTGELFF. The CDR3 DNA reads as TGCAGTGCTAGAGATCTGCGAGGGGGAGGGAACACCGGGGAGCTGTTTTTT.

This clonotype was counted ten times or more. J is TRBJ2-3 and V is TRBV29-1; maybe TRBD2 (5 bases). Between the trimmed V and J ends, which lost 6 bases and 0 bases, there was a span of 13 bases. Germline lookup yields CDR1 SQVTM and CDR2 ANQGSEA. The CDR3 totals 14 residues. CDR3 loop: CSVRRTYSTDTQYF. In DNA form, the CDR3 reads TGCAGCGTACGTAGGACTTACAGCACAGATACGCAGTATTTT.

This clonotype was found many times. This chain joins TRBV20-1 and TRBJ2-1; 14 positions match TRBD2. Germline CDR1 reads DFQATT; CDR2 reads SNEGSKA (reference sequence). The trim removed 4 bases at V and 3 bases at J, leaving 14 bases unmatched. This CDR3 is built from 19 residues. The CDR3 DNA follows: TGCAGTGCTACCCGGACTAGCGGGGGGACTATCACCGACTACAATGAGCAGTTCTTC. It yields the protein CSATRTSGGTITDYNEQFF.

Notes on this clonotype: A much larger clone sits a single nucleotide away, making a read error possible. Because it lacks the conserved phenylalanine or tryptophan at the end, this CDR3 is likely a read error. The CDR3 sequence is CSVEAGQGNEKLFC. The CDR3 DNA is TGCAGCGTTGAAGCGGGACAGGGTAACGAAAAACTGTTTTGT. The gene calls are TRBV29-1 and TRBJ1-4; 9 nucleotides line up with TRBD1. With 1 base clipped from V and 8 bases from J, the junction kept 5 bases outside the gene matches. Germline V gene data show CDR1 as SQVTM and CDR2 as ANQGSEA. There are 14 residues in the CDR3.

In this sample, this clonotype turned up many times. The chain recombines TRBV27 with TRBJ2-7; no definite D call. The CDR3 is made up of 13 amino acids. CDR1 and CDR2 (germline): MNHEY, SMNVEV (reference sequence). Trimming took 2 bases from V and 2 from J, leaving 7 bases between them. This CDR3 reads CASSLKSTYEQYF. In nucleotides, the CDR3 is TGTGCCAGCAGTTTAAAGTCAACCTACGAGCAGTACTTC.

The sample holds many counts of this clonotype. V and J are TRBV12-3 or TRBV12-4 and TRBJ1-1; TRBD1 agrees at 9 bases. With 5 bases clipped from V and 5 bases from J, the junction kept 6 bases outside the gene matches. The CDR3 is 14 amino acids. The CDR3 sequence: CASSPSTGGTEAFF. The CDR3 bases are TGTGCCAGCAGTCCCTCGACAGGGGGAACTGAAGCTTTCTTT.

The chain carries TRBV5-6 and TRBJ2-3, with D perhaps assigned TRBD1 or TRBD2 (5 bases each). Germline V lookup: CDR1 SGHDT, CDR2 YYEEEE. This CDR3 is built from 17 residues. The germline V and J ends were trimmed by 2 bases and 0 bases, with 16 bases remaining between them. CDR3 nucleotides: TGTGCCAGCAGCTTCGTTTACAATGGGGGTAGCACAGATACGCAGTATTTT. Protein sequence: CASSFVYNGGSTDTQYF.

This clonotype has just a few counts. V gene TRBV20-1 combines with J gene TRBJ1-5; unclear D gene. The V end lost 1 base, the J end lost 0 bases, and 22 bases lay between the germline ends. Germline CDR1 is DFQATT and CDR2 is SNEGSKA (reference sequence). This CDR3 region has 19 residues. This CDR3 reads CSARATHTESPYSNQPQHF. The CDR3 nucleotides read TGCAGTGCTAGAGCAACACACACGGAATCCCCCTATAGCAATCAGCCCCAGCATTTT.

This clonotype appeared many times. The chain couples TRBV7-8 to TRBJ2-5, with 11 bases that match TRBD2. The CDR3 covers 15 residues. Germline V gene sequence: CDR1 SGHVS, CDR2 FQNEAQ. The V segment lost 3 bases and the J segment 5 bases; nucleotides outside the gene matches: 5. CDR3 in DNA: TGTGCCAGCAGCTTTAGCGGGGGGGCCGGTGAGACCCAGTACTTC. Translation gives CASSFSGGAGETQYF.

CDR3 in amino acids: CASSLGQGGPNEKLFF. As DNA, the CDR3 is TGCGCCAGCAGCCTCGGACAGGGCGGGCCTAATGAAAAACTGTTTTTT. The J gene is TRBJ1-4, the V gene TRBV5-1, with 8 bases lining up with TRBD1. Germline CDR1 SGHRS, CDR2 YFSETQ. The V segment lost 4 bases and the J segment 3 bases; nucleotides outside the gene matches: 8. The CDR3 extends over 16 amino acids.

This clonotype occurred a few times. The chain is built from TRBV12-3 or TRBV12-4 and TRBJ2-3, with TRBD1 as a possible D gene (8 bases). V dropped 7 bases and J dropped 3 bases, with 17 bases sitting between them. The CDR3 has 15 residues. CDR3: CASTKTGEGTDTQYF. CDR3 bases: TGTGCCAGCACCAAGACAGGGGAGGGGACAGATACGCAGTATTTT.

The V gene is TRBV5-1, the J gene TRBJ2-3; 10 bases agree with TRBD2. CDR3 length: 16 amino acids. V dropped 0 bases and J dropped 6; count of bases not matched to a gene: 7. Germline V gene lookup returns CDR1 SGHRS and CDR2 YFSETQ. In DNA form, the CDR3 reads TGCGCCAGCAGCTTGGTTACTAGCGGGGTTGCGGATACGCAGTATTTT. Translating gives CASSLVTSGVADTQYF.

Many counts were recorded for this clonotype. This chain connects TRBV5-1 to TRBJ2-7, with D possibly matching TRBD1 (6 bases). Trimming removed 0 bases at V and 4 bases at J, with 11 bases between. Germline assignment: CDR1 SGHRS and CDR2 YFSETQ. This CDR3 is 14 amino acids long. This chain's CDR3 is CASSLDREYYEQYV. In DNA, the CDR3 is TGCGCCAGCAGCTTGGACAGGGAATATTACGAGCAGTACGTC.

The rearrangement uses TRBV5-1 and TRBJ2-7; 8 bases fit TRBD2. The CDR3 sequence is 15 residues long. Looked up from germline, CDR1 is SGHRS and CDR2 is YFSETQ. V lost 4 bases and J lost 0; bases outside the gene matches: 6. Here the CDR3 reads CASSPSGGNSYEQYF. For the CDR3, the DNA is TGCGCCAGCAGCCCGAGCGGGGGCAACTCCTACGAGCAGTACTTC.

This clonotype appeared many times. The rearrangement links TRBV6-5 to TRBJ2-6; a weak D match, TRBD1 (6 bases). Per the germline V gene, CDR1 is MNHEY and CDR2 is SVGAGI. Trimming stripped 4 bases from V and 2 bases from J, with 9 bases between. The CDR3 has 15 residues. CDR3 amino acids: CASSLNRAGANVLTF. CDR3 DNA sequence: TGTGCCAGCAGTTTGAACAGGGCTGGGGCCAACGTCCTGACTTTC.

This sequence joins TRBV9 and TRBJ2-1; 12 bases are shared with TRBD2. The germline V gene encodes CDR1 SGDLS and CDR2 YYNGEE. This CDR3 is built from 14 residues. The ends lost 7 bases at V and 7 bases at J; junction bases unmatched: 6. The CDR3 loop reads CASASGGAGNEQFF. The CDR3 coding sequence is TGTGCCAGCGCTAGCGGGGGGGCCGGGAATGAGCAGTTCTTC.

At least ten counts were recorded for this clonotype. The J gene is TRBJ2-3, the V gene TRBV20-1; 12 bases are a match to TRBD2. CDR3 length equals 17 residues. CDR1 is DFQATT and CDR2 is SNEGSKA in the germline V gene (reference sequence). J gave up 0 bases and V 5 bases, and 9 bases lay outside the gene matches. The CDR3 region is CSAAGLAGLFSTDTQYF. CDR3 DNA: TGCAGTGCTGCGGGACTAGCGGGCCTCTTTAGCACAGATACGCAGTATTTT.

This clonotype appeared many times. Here the CDR3 reads CSARPLTRPYEQYF. In DNA, the CDR3 is TGCAGTGCTAGGCCGCTAACAAGGCCCTACGAGCAGTACTTC. V usage is TRBV20-1 and J usage is TRBJ2-7; no clear D gene. The germline V gene has CDR1 DFQATT and CDR2 SNEGSKA (reference sequence). The CDR3 runs 14 residues. Trimming pared 3 bases from V and 2 bases from J, leaving 14 bases between.

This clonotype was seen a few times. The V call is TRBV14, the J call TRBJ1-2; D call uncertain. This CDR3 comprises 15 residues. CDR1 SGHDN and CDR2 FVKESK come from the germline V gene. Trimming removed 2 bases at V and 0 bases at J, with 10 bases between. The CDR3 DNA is TGTGCCAGCAGCCAATGGAAAGGAACTAACTATGGCTACACCTTC. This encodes CASSQWKGTNYGYTF.

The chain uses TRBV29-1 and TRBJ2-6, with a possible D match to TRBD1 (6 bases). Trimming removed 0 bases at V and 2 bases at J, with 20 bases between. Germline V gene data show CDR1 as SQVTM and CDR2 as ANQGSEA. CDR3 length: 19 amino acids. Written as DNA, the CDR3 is TGCAGCGTTGAAGATTCTCGGACAGAGTTTTTCACTGGGGCCAACGTCCTGACTTTC. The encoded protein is CSVEDSRTEFFTGANVLTF.

CDR3 bases: TGCGCCAGCAGCCAAGGGGGACGATACCAAGAGACCCAGTACTTC. Its protein is CASSQGGRYQETQYF. The chain couples TRBV4-3 to TRBJ2-5; D might be TRBD1 or TRBD2, each matching 5 bases. V lost 1 base and J 0 bases, leaving 9 bases between the germline ends. The germline CDR1 and CDR2 sequences are LGHNA and YSLEER. The CDR3 covers 15 residues.

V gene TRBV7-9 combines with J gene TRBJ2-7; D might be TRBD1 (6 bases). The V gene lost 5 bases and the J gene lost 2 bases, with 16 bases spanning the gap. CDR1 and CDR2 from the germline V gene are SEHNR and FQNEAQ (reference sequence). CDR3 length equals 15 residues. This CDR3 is CASSPPGHAPYEQYF. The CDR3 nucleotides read TGTGCCAGCAGCCCCCCGGGACATGCCCCCTACGAGCAGTACTTC.

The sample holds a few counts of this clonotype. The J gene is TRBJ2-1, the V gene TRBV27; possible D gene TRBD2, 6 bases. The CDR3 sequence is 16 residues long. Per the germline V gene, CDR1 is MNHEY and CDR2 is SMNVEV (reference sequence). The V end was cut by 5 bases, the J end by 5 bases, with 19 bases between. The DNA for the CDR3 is TGTGCCAGCAGTACCCCGACTAGGTCTCGCCACAATGAGCAGTTCTTC. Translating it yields CASSTPTRSRHNEQFF.

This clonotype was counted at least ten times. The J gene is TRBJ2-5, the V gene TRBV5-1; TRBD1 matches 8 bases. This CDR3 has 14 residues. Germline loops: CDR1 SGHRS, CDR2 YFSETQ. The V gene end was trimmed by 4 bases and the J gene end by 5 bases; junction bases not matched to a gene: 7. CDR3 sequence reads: CASSVRQGWETQYF. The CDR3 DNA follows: TGCGCCAGCAGCGTGCGACAGGGGTGGGAGACCCAGTACTTC.

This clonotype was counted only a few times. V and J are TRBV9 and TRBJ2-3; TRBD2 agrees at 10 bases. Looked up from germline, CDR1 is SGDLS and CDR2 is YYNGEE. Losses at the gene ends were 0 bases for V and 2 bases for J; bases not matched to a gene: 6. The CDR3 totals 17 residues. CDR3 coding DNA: TGTGCCAGCAGCGTAGGGGCTAGCGGGGGTGTCACAGATACGCAGTATTTT. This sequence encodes CASSVGASGGVTDTQYF.

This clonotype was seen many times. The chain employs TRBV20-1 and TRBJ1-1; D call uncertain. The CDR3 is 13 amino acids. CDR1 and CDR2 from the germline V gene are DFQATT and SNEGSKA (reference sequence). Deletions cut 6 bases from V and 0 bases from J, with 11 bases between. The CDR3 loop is CSARRDMNTEAFF. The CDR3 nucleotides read TGCAGTGCGAGGCGGGATATGAACACTGAAGCTTTCTTT.

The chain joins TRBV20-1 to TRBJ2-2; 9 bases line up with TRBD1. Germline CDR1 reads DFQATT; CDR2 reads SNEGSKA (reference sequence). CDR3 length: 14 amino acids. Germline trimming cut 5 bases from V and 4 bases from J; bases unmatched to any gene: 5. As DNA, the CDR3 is TGCAGTGCTGCGGGACAGGGCATCACCGGGGAGCTGTTTTTT. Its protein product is CSAAGQGITGELFF.